This TCR beta chain emerged from a study of Graves' ophthalmopathy and Graves' hyperthyroidism. The study amplified TCR beta CDR3 regions using RNA transcripts. RT-PCR with HTBI primers came first, then second-round multiplex PCR. Each CDR3 protein gets one entry after TCRdb re-called the multiplex PCR reads with MiXCR. Here the sample spans 580,000 or so distinct CDR3 sequences, roughly 40% being singletons. Clinicians diagnosed using symptoms, serum thyroxine, TRAb, thyroid ultrasound and orbital computed tomography. The CDR3 is 12 amino acids. V shed 2 bases and J shed 4 bases, with 5 bases lying between them. Germline V lookup: CDR1 SEHNR, CDR2 FQNEAQ (reference sequence). This clonotype was recorded many times.

The sequenced sample was peripheral blood or thyroid tissue (not recorded which). The receptor comes from an adult man with Graves' hyperthyroidism. This rearrangement joins TRBV7-9 to TRBJ1-2; D gene uncertain. CDR3 amino acids: CASSLTFYGYTF. In nucleotides, the CDR3 is TGTGCCAGCAGCTTAACTTTCTATGGCTACACCTTC.